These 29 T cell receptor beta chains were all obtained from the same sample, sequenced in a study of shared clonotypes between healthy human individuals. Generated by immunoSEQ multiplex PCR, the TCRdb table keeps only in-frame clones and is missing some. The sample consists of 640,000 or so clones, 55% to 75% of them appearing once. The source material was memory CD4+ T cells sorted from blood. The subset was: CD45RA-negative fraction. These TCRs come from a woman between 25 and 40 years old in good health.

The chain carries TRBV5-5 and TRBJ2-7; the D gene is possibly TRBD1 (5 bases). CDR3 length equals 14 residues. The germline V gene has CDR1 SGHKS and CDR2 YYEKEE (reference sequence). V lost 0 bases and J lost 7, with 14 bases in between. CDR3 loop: CASSLVGRVGEQYF. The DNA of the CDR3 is TGTGCCAGCAGCTTGGTGGGCAGGGTGGGGGAGCAGTACTTC.

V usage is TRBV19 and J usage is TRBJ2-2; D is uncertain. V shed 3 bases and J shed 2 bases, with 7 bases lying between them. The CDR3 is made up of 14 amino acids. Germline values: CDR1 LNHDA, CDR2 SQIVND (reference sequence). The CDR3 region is CASSIYTNTGELFF. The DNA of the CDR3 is TGTGCCAGTAGTATTTACACCAACACCGGGGAGCTGTTTTTT.

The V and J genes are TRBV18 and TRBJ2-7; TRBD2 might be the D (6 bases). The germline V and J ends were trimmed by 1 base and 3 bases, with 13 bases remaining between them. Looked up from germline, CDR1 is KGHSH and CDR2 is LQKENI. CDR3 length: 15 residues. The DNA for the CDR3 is TGTGCCAGCTCACCACAACGGGAGCGCGGCTACGAGCAGTACTTC. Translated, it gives CASSPQRERGYEQYF. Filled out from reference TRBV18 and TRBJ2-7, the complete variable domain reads NAGVMQNPRHLVRRRGQEARLRCSPMKGHSHVYWYRQLPEEGLKFMVYLQKENIIDESGMPKERFSAEFPKEGPSILRIQQVVRGDSAAYFCASSPQRERGYEQYFGPGTRLTVT.

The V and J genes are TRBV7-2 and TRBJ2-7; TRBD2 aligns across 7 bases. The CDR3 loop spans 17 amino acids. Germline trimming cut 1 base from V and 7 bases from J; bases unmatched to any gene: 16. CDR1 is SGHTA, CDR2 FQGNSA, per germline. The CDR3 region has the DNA TGTGCCAGCAGCTTAGTGGTTCTGGGGGAGGGCCCATATGAGCAGTACTTC. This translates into CASSLVVLGEGPYEQYF.

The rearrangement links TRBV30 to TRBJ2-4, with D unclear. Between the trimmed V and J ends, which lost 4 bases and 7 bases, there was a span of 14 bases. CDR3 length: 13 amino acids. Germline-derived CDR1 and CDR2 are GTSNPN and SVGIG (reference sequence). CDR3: CAWILKGSNIQYF. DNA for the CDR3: TGTGCCTGGATACTGAAGGGTTCGAACATTCAGTACTTC. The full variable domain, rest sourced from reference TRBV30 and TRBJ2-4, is SQTIHQWPATLVQPVGSPLSLECTVEGTSNPNLYWYRQAAGRGLQLLFYSVGIGQISSEVPQNLSASRPQDRQFILSSKKLLLSDSGFYLCAWILKGSNIQYFGAGTRLSVL.

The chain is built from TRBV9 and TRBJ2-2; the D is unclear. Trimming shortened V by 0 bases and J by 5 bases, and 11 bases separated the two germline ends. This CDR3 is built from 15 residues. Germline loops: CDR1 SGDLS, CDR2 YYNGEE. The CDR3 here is CASSVARAMTGELFF. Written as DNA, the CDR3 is TGTGCCAGCAGCGTAGCCAGAGCAATGACCGGGGAGCTGTTTTTT.

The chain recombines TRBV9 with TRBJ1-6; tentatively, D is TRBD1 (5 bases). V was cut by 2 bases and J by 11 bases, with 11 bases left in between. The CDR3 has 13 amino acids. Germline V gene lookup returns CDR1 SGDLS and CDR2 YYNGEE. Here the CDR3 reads CASSVSQGPPLHF. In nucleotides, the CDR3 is TGTGCCAGCAGCGTCTCGCAGGGTCCACCCCTCCACTTT.

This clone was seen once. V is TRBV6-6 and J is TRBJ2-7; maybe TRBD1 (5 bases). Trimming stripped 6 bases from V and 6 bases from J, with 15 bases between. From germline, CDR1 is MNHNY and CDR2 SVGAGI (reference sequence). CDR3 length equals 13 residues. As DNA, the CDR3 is TGTGCCAGCAGCGGCTTCGTGCAGGGCGAGCAGTACTTC. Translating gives CASSGFVQGEQYF.

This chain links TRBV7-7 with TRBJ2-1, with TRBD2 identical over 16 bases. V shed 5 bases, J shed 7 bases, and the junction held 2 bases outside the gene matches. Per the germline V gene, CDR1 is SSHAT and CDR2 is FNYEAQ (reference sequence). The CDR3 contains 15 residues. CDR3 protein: CASSQGLAGGNEQFF. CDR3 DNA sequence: TGTGCCAGCAGCCAGGGACTAGCGGGAGGGAATGAGCAGTTCTTC.

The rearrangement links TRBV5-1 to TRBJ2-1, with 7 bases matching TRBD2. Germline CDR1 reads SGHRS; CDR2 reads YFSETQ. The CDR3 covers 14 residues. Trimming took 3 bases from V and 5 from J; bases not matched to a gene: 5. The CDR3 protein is CASSWGTTHNEQFF. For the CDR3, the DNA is TGCGCCAGCAGCTGGGGGACTACGCACAATGAGCAGTTCTTC.

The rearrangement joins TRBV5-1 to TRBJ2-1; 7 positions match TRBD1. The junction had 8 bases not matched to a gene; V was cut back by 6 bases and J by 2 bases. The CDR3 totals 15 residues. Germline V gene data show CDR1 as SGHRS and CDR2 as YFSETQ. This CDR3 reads CASTPDRSAYNEQFF. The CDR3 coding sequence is TGCGCCAGCACCCCGGACAGGTCCGCCTACAATGAGCAGTTCTTC.

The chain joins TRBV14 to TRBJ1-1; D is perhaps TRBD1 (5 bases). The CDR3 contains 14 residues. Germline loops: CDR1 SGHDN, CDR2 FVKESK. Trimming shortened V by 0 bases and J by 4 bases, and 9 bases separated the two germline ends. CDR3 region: CASSQDSGITEAFF. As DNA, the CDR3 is TGTGCCAGCAGCCAAGATTCAGGGATCACTGAAGCTTTCTTT.

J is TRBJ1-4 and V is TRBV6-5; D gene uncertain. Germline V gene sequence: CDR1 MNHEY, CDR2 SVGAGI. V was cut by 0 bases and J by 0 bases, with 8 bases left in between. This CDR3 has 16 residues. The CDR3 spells CASSYSSASTNEKLFF. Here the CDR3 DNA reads TGTGCCAGCAGTTACTCGAGTGCTTCAACTAATGAAAAACTGTTTTTT.

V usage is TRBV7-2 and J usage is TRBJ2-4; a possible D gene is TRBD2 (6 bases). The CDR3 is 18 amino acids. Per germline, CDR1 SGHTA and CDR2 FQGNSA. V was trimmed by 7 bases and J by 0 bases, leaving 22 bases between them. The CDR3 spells CASTNTRTVGLAKNIQYF. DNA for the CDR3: TGTGCCAGCACCAATACACGTACCGTGGGACTAGCCAAAAACATTCAGTACTTC.

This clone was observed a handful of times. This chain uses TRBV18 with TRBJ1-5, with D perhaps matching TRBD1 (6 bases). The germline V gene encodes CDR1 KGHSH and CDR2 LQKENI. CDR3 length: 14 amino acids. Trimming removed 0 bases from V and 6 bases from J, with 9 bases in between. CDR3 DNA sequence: TGTGCCAGCTCACCACCGCCAGGGGTTCAGCCCCAGCATTTT. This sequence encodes CASSPPPGVQPQHF.

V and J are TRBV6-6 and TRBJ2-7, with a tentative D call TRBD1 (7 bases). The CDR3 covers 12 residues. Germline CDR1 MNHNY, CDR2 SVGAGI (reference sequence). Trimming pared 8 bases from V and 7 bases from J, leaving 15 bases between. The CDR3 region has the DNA TGTGCCAGCCACGACAGGGCGGGGGAGCAGTACTTC. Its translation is CASHDRAGEQYF.

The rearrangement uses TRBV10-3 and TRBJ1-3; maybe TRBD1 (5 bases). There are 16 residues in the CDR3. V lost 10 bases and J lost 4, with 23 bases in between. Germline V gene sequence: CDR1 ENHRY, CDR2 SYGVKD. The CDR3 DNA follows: TGTGCCACATACGATCCGGGACTCCAGATCGGAAACACCATATATTTT. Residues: CATYDPGLQIGNTIYF.

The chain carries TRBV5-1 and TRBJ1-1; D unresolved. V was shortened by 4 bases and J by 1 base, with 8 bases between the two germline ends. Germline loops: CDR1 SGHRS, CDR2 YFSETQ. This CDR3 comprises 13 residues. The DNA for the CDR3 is TGCGCCAGCAGCCGAACCTGGAACACTGAAGCTTTCTTT. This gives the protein CASSRTWNTEAFF.

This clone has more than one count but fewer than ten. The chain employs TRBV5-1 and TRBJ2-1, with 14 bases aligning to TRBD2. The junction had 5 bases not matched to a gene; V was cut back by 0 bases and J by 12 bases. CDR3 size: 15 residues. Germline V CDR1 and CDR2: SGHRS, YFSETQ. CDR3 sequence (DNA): TGCGCCAGCAGCTTGGGACTAGCGGGAGGGGAGGGGCAGTTCTTC. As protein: CASSLGLAGGEGQFF.

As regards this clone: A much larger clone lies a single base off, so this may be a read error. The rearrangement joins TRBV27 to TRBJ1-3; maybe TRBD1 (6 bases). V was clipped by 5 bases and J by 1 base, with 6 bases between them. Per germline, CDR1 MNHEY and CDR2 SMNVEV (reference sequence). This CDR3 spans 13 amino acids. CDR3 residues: CASSGTSGNTIYF. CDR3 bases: TGTGCCAGCAGTGGGACATCTGGAAACACCATATATTTT.

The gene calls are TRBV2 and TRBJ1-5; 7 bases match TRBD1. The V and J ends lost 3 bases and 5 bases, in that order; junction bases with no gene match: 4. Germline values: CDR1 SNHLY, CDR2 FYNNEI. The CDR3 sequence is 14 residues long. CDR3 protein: CASSETTGDQPQHF. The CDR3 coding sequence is TGTGCCAGCAGTGAGACTACAGGGGATCAGCCCCAGCATTTT.

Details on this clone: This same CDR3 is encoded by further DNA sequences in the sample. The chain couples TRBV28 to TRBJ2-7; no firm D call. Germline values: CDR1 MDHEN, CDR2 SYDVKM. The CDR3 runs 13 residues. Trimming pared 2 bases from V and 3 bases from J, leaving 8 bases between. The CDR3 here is CASSLGHLYEQYF. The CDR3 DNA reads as TGTGCCAGCAGTTTAGGGCACCTCTACGAGCAGTACTTC. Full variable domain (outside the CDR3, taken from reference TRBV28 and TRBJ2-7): DVKVTQSSRYLVKRTGEKVFLECVQDMDHENMFWYRQDPGLGLRLIYFSYDVKMKEKGDIPEGYSVSREKKERFSLILESASTNQTSMYLCASSLGHLYEQYFGPGTRLTVT.

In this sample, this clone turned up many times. CDR3 amino acids: CASTTLSADSSSYGYTF. Written as DNA, the CDR3 is TGTGCCAGTACCACTCTCTCGGCGGACAGTTCGAGCTATGGCTACACCTTC. The rearrangement uses TRBV19 and TRBJ1-2; TRBD1 is a possible D gene (6 bases). V gave up 7 bases and J gave up 4 bases, with 25 bases separating them. CDR3 length equals 17 residues. From germline, CDR1 is LNHDA and CDR2 SQIVND (reference sequence).

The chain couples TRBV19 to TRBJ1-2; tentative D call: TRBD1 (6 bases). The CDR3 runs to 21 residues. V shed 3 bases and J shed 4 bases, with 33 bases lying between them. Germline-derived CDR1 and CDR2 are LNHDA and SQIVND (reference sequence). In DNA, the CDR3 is TGTGCCAGTAGTATGGGGACGTTCCTGGGGGGACAAGCCGACTACTCCTATGGCTACACCTTC. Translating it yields CASSMGTFLGGQADYSYGYTF.

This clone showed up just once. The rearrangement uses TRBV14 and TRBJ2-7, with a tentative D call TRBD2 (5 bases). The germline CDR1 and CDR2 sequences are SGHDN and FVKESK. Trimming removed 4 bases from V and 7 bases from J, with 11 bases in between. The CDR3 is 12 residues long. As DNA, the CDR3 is TGTGCCAGCAGCCCCTCGGGGAGAGAGCAGTACTTC. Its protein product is CASSPSGREQYF.

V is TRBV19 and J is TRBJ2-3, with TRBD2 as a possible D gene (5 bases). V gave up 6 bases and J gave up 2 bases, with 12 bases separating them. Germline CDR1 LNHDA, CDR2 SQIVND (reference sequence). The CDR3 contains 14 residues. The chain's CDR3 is CASSGLRVTDTQYF. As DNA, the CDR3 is TGTGCCAGTAGCGGGTTGAGGGTCACAGATACGCAGTATTTT.

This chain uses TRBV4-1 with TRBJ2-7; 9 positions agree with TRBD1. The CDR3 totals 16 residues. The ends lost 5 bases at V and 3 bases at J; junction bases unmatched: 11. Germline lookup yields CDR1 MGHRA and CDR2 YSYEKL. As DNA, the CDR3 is TGCGCCAGCAGCAACCTATGGGACAGGGCAGGCTACGAGCAGTACTTC. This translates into CASSNLWDRAGYEQYF.

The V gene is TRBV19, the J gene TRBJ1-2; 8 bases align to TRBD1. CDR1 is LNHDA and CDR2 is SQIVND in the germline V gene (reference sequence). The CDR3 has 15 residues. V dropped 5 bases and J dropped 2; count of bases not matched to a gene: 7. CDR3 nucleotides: TGTGCCAGTAGTGCCTCGGGACAGGTCAACTATGGCTACACCTTC. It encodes CASSASGQVNYGYTF.

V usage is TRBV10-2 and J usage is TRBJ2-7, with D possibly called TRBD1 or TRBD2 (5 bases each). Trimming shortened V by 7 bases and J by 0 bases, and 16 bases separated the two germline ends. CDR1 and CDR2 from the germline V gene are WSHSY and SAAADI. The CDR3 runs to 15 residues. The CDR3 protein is CASKAWDGTSYEQYF. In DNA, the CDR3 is TGCGCCAGCAAAGCGTGGGATGGGACCTCCTACGAGCAGTACTTC.